Here is one TCR beta chain with its context. Time point reported: peripheral blood 6 weeks after treatment start. This sample was taken from a study of PD-L1 blockade in urothelial cancer. Study information: The median number of T cells present in blood samples was roughly 130,000.

What went into each PCR as a spike was synthetic TCR analog templates. TCRdb's copy holds only in-frame clones and misses some; the assay was immunoSEQ multiplex PCR. The sample contains tens of thousands of clones, roughly 90% of which appear only once. The germline V gene has CDR1 MNHEY and CDR2 SVGAGI. V lost 4 bases, J lost 10 bases, and 9 bases stayed unmatched. The CDR3 spans 14 residues. V gene TRBV6-5 combines with J gene TRBJ2-1; 8 bases agree with TRBD2. The sequencing used PBMCs, collected around atezolizumab (anti-PD-L1) treatment. This clonotype was sampled from a man in his sixties with urothelial cancer. The CDR3 here is CASSWVAGRGEQFF. The CDR3 DNA reads as TGTGCCAGCAGTTGGGTAGCGGGGCGTGGGGAGCAGTTCTTC.